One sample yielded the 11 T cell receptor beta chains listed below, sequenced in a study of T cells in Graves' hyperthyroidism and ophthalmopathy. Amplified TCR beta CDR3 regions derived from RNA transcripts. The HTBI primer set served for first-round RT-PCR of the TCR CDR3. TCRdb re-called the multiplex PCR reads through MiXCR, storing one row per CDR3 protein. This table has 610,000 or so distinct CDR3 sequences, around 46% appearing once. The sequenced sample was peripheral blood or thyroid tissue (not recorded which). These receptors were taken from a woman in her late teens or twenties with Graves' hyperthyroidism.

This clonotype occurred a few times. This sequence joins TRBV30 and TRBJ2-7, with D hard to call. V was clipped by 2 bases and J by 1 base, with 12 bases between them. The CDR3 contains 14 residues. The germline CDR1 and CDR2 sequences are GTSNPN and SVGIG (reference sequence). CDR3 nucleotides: TGTGCCTGGAGTTGGAGTTCAGGTTCCTACGAGCAGTACTTC. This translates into CAWSWSSGSYEQYF.

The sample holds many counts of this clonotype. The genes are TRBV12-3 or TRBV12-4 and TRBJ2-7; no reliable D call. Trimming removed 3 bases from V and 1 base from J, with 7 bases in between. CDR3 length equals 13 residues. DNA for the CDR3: TGTGCCAGCAGTTTGACGGCATCCTACGAGCAGTACTTC. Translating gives CASSLTASYEQYF.

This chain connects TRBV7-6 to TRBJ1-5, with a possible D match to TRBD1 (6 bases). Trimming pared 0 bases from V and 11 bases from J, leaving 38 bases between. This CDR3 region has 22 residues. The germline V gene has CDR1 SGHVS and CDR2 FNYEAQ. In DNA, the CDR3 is TGTGCCAGCAGCTTAGCGTGGGGACTGAGTAGGCAGGGGAGATCGGTCCAAGAGACCCAGCATTTT. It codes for CASSLAWGLSRQGRSVQETQHF. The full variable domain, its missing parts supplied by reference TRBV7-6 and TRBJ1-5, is GAGVSQSPRYKVTKRGQDVALRCDPISGHVSLYWYRQALGQGPEFLTYFNYEAQQDKSGLPNDRFSAERPEGSISTLTIQRTEQRDSAMYRCASSLAWGLSRQGRSVQETQHFGDGTRLSIL.

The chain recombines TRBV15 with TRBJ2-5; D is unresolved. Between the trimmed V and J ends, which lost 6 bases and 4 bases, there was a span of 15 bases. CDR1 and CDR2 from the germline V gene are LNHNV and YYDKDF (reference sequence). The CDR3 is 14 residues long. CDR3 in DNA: TGTGCCACCAGTAAGGTTAGGGCCGGAGAGACCCAGTACTTC. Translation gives CATSKVRAGETQYF.

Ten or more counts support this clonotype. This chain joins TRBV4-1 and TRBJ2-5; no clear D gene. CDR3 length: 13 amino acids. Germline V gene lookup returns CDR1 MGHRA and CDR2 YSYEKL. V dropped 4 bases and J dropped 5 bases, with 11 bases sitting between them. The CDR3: CASSLAQAETQYF. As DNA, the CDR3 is TGCGCCAGCAGCCTGGCCCAGGCTGAGACCCAGTACTTC.

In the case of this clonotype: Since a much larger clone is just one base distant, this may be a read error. The CDR3 is CSVAGTGPSGQYF. DNA of the CDR3: TGCAGCGTTGCCGGGACAGGGCCCAGCGGGCAGTACTTC. The genes are TRBV29-1 and TRBJ2-7; 9 nucleotides line up with TRBD1. Germline CDR1 SQVTM, CDR2 ANQGSEA. Trimming cost V 4 bases and J 9 bases; bases outside gene matches: 10. The CDR3 is 13 residues long.

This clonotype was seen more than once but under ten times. The CDR3 DNA follows: TGTGCCAGCCAGTTCGAACAGGGGACCTACAATGAAAAACTGTTTTTT. This translates into CASQFEQGTYNEKLFF. The rearrangement uses TRBV2 and TRBJ1-4; 7 bases agree with TRBD1. Germline lookup yields CDR1 SNHLY and CDR2 FYNNEI. V gave up 8 bases and J gave up 5 bases; unmatched junction bases: 14. CDR3 length: 16 amino acids. Together with reference TRBV2 and TRBJ1-4, the CDR3 gives the full variable domain: EPEVTQTPSHQVTQMGQEVILRCVPISNHLYFYWYRQILGQKVEFLVSFYNNEISEKSEIFDDQFSVERPDGSNFTLKIRSTKLEDSAMYFCASQFEQGTYNEKLFFGSGTQLSVL.

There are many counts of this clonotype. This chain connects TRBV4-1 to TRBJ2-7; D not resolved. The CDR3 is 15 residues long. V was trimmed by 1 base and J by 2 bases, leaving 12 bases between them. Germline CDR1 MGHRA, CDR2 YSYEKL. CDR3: CASSQVKQVPYEQYF. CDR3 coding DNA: TGCGCCAGCAGCCAAGTGAAGCAGGTCCCCTACGAGCAGTACTTC.

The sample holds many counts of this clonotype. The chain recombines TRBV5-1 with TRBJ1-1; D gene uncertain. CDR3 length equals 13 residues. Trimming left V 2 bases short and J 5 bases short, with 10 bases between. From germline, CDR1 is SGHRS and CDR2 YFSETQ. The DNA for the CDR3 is TGCGCCAGCAGCTTCGGCTCGGGGACTGAAGCTTTCTTT. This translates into CASSFGSGTEAFF.

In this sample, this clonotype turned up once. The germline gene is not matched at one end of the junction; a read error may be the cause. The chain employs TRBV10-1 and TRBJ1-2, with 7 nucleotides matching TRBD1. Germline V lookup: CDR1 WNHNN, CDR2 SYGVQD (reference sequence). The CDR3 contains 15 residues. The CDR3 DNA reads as TGTGCCAGCAGTGCCCCCGGGACAGCTAACTATGGCCACACCTTT. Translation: CASSAPGTANYGHTF.

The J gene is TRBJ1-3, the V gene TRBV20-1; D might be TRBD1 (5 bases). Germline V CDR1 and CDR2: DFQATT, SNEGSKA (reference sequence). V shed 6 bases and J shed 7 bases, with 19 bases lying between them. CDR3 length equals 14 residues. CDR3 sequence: CSAAGLAGSNTIYF. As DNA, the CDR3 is TGCAGTGCGGCGGGACTAGCGGGGTCGAACACCATATATTTT.